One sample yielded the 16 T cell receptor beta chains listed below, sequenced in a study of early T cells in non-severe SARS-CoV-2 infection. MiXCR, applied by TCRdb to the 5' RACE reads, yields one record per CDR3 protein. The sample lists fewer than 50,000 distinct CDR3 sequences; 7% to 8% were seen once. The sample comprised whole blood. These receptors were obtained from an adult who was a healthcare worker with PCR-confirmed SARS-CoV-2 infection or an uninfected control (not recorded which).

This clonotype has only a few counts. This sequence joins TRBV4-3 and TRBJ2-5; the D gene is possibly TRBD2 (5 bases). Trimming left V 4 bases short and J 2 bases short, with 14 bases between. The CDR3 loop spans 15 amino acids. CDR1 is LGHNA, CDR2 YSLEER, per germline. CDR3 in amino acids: CASSRVWSGQETQYF. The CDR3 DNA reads TGCGCCAGCAGCCGAGTTTGGTCGGGGCAAGAGACCCAGTACTTC.

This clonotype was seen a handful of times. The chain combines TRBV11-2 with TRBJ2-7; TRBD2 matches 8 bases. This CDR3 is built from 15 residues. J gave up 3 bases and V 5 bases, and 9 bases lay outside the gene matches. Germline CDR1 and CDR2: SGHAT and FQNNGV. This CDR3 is CASSPGTSGYYEQYF. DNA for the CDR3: TGTGCCAGCAGCCCGGGAACTAGCGGCTACTACGAGCAGTACTTC.

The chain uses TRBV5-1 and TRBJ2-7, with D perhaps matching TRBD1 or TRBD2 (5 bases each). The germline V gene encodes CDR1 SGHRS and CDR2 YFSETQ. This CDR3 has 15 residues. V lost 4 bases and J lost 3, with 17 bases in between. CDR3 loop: CASSPEAGTHYEQYF. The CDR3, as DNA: TGCGCCAGCAGCCCGGAGGCAGGGACGCACTACGAGCAGTACTTC.

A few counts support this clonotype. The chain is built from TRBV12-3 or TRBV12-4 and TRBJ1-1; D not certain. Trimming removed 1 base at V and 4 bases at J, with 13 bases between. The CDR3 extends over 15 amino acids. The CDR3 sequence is CASSLGGLGSTEAFF. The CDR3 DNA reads TGTGCCAGCAGTTTAGGAGGTTTGGGCAGCACTGAAGCTTTCTTT.

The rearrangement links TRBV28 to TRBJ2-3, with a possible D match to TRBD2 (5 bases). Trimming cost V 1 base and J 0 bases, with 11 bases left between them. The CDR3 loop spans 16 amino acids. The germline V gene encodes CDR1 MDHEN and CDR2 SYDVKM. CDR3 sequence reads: CASSLLQRTSTDTQYF. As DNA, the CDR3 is TGTGCCAGCAGTTTATTGCAGCGGACCAGCACAGATACGCAGTATTTT.

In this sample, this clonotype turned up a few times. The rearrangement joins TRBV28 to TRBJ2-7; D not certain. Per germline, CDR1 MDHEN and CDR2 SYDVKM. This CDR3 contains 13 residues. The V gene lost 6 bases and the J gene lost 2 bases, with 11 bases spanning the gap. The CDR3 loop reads CASRRLLPYEQYF. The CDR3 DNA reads TGTGCCAGCAGGAGACTGTTACCCTACGAGCAGTACTTC.

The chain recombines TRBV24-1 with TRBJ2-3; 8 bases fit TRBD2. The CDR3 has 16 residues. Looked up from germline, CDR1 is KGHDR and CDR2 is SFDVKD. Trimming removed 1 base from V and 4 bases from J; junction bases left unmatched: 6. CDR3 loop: CATSDLLRGGPDTQYF. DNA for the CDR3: TGTGCCACCAGTGATTTACTACGGGGGGGCCCAGATACGCAGTATTTT.

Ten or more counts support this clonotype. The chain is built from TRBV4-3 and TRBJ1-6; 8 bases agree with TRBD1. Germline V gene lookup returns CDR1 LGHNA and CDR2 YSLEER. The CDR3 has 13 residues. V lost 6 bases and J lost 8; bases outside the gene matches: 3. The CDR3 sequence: CASRQGEDSPLHF. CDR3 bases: TGCGCCAGCAGACAGGGGGAAGATTCACCCCTCCACTTT.

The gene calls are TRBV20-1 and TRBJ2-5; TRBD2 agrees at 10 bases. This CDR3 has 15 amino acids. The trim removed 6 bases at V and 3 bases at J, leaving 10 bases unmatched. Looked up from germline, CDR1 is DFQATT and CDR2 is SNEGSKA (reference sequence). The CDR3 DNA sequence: TGCAGTGCGGGGGGGACTAGCGATGACGAAGAGACCCAGTACTTC. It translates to CSAGGTSDDEETQYF.

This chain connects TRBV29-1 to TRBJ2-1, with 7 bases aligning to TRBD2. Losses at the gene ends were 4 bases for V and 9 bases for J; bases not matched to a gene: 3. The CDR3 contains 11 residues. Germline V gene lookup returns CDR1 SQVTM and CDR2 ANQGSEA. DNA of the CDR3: TGCAGCGTTGGGGGAGGGAGTGAGCAGTTCTTC. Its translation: CSVGGGSEQFF.

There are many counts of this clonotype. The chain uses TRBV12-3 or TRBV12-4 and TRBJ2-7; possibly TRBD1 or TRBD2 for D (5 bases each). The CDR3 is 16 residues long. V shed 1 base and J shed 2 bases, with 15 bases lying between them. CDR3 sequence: CASSLEAGLATYEQYF. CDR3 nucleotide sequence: TGTGCCAGCAGTTTAGAGGCAGGGCTAGCTACCTACGAGCAGTACTTC.

CDR3 nucleotides: TGTGCCAGCAGCAGGGGACAGGGATACACAGATACGCAGTATTTT. This codes for CASSRGQGYTDTQYF. This rearrangement joins TRBV9 to TRBJ2-3; 9 bases match TRBD1. J gave up 2 bases and V 4 bases, and 5 bases lay outside the gene matches. Germline V CDR1 and CDR2: SGDLS, YYNGEE. CDR3 size: 15 residues. Combining the CDR3 with reference TRBV9 and TRBJ2-3 gives the whole variable domain DSGVTQTPKHLITATGQRVTLRCSPRSGDLSVYWYQQSLDQGLQFLIQYYNGEERAKGNILERFSAQQFPDLHSELNLSSLELGDSALYFCASSRGQGYTDTQYFGPGTRLTVL.

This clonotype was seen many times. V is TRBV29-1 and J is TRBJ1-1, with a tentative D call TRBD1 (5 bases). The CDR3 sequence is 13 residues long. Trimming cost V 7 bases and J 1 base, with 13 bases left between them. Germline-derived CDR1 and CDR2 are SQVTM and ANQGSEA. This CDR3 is CSGERRGNTEAFF. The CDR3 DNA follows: TGCAGCGGGGAAAGAAGGGGGAACACTGAAGCTTTCTTT.

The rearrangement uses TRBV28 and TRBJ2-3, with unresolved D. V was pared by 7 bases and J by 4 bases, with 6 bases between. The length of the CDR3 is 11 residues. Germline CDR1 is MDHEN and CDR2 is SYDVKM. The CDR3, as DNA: TGTGCCAGCACAACACCAGATACGCAGTATTTT. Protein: CASTTPDTQYF.

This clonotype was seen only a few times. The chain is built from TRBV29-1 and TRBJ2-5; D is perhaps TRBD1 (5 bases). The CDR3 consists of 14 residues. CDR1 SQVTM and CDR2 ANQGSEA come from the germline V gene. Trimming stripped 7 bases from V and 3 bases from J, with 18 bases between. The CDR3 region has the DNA TGCAGCGCAATCCCAGGGTCAGTGAAAGAGACCCAGTACTTC. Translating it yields CSAIPGSVKETQYF.

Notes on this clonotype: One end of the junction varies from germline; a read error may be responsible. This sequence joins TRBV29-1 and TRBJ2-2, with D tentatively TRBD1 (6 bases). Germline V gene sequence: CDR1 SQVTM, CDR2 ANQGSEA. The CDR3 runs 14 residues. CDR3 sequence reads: CSVGLQGNTGDLFF. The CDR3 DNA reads TGCAGCGTGGGCCTTCAGGGGAACACCGGGGATCTGTTTTTT.